The entry below describes one TCR beta chain. What it binds is unknown. Germline V gives CDR1 SGHTA, CDR2 FQGNSA. The length of the CDR3 is 14 residues. Between the trimmed V and J ends, which lost 4 bases and 9 bases, there was a span of 16 bases. The sample belongs to a study of T-cell memory formation after mild COVID-19. TCR alpha and TCR beta cDNA libraries carrying sample barcodes and UMIs were produced by 5'RACE using constant-segment primers. MiXCR, run by TCRdb on the 5' RACE reads, gives a single entry per CDR3 protein. The sample includes 200,000 or so distinct CDR3 sequences, 15% to 20% of them seen just once. Study results and limitations: That cross-reactive memory joined was suggested by some responding clones appearing in pre-infection memory. Later expanders leaned CD4+, whereas day 15 to 85 contracting clones were balanced CD4/CD8. For contracting clones, CD4+ ones sat mainly in CM and EM, CD8+ in EMRA.

The source of this sequence is an adult woman who had mild COVID-19 (a few samples of this study predate the infection). Cell type and time point are not known. Sample: PBMCs or a T cell subset sorted from them (not recorded which). The chain combines TRBV7-2 with TRBJ2-1; possibly TRBD1 or TRBD2 for D (5 bases each). The CDR3 DNA reads TGTGCCAGCAGCTACGGGGCTTCACGGGGTGAGCAGTTCTTC. Translating gives CASSYGASRGEQFF.